The 27 T cell receptor beta chains presented below share a single source sample, sequenced in a study of shared T cell receptors in the human thymus. Assay: immunoSEQ multiplex PCR; the TCRdb copy retains only in-frame clones and omits some. The data show about 380,000 clones, over 90% seen once. The sample was thymocytes. The receptors come from a human donor.

The V gene is TRBV7-2, the J gene TRBJ2-3; D uncertain. This CDR3 region has 15 residues. V lost 0 bases and J 4 bases, leaving 11 bases between the germline ends. Germline values: CDR1 SGHTA, CDR2 FQGNSA. CDR3 nucleotides: TGTGCCAGCAGCTTAGCCCGCTCTAAAGCAGATACGCAGTATTTT. Its translation: CASSLARSKADTQYF.

The chain recombines TRBV7-6 with TRBJ1-5, with 12 bases matching TRBD1. The germline V gene has CDR1 SGHVS and CDR2 FNYEAQ. J gave up 7 bases and V 5 bases, and 6 bases lay outside the gene matches. This CDR3 is built from 15 residues. The CDR3 bases are TGTGCCAGCAGCCAGGGACAGGGGGCTAGACAGCCCCAGCATTTT. Its translation: CASSQGQGARQPQHF. Using reference TRBV7-6 and TRBJ1-5 for the parts outside the CDR3, the full variable domain is GAGVSQSPRYKVTKRGQDVALRCDPISGHVSLYWYRQALGQGPEFLTYFNYEAQQDKSGLPNDRFSAERPEGSISTLTIQRTEQRDSAMYRCASSQGQGARQPQHFGDGTRLSIL.

The chain joins TRBV19 to TRBJ1-1, with D perhaps matching TRBD1 (6 bases). The CDR3 totals 13 residues. Germline assignment: CDR1 LNHDA and CDR2 SQIVND (reference sequence). V lost 5 bases to trimming and J lost 7 bases, with 14 bases between them. The CDR3 nucleotides are TGTGCCAGTAGTTCCCCAGGACAGTTTGAAGCTTTCTTT. It specifies CASSSPGQFEAFF.

The rearrangement links TRBV4-3 to TRBJ2-7; either TRBD1 or TRBD2 may supply D (5 bases each). The CDR3 loop spans 17 amino acids. V shed 2 bases and J shed 0 bases, with 17 bases lying between them. The germline gives CDR1 LGHNA, CDR2 YSLEER. CDR3 DNA sequence: TGCGCCAGCAGCCAAACCTCGGGACGGAAGATCTCCTACGAGCAGTACTTC. This translates into CASSQTSGRKISYEQYF.

CDR3 residues: CASSQEAGALNQPQHF. For the CDR3, the DNA is TGCGCCAGCAGCCAAGAGGCGGGGGCCCTCAATCAGCCCCAGCATTTT. The chain links TRBV4-3 to TRBJ1-5, with D possibly TRBD1 on 6 matching bases. The germline V and J ends were trimmed by 0 bases and 3 bases, with 12 bases remaining between them. In germline, CDR1 is LGHNA, CDR2 YSLEER. CDR3 size: 16 residues.

The V and J genes are TRBV2 and TRBJ2-1, with TRBD2 matching 10 bases. Unmatched junction bases numbered 13, after V lost 2 bases and J lost 6 bases. This CDR3 is 18 amino acids long. Germline CDR1 and CDR2: SNHLY and FYNNEI. The CDR3 nucleotides read TGTGCCAGCAGTGAAAGAGGACTAGCGGCCCCAAAGGTCAATGAGCAGTTCTTC. It encodes CASSERGLAAPKVNEQFF.

V usage is TRBV5-1 and J usage is TRBJ1-4; D is unclear. CDR1 is SGHRS, CDR2 YFSETQ, per germline. V shed 0 bases and J shed 6 bases, with 21 bases lying between them. CDR3 size: 18 residues. The CDR3 sequence: CASSLAECPSGRHEKLFF. The CDR3 region has the DNA TGCGCCAGCAGCTTGGCCGAATGCCCAAGTGGGAGACATGAAAAACTGTTTTTT.

V is TRBV15 and J is TRBJ2-5; no reliable D call. Trimming pared 0 bases from V and 5 bases from J, leaving 16 bases between. This CDR3 comprises 16 residues. CDR1 is LNHNV and CDR2 is YYDKDF in the germline V gene (reference sequence). CDR3 residues: CATSRDQGPCMETQYF. The DNA of the CDR3 is TGTGCCACCAGCAGAGATCAAGGACCGTGCATGGAGACCCAGTACTTC. The whole variable domain, remainder taken from reference TRBV15 and TRBJ2-5, is DAMVIQNPRYQVTQFGKPVTLSCSQTLNHNVMYWYQQKSSQAPKLLFHYYDKDFNNEADTPDNFQSRRPNTSFCFLDIRSPGLGDTAMYLCATSRDQGPCMETQYFGPGTRLLVL.

The rearrangement joins TRBV10-1 to TRBJ2-7; D gene ambiguous. This CDR3 comprises 14 residues. V was pared by 5 bases and J by 1 base, with 12 bases between. CDR1 WNHNN and CDR2 SYGVQD come from the germline V gene (reference sequence). The CDR3 DNA reads as TGCGCCAGCAGTCTAGGGCTACCTTCCTACGAGCAGTACTTC. This sequence encodes CASSLGLPSYEQYF.

The CDR3 DNA sequence: TGTGCCAGCTCACCACCTGGAAGGACCTCCTACGAGCAGTACTTC. Translation: CASSPPGRTSYEQYF. The rearrangement uses TRBV18 and TRBJ2-7; D ambiguous. This CDR3 contains 15 residues. V was pared by 0 bases and J by 0 bases, with 9 bases between. CDR1 is KGHSH and CDR2 is LQKENI in the germline V gene.

V and J are TRBV28 and TRBJ2-1; 8 nucleotides align to TRBD1. From germline, CDR1 is MDHEN and CDR2 SYDVKM. V was clipped by 4 bases and J by 1 base; unmatched bases: 9. This CDR3 is 17 amino acids long. CDR3 in amino acids: CASSYPGGVESYNEQFF. CDR3 bases: TGTGCCAGCAGTTACCCAGGGGGCGTCGAGTCCTACAATGAGCAGTTCTTC.

A single count supports this clone. The chain employs TRBV7-6 and TRBJ2-7; 9 positions match TRBD1. The CDR3 has 16 amino acids. V gave up 0 bases and J gave up 3 bases; unmatched junction bases: 6. CDR1 and CDR2 (germline): SGHVS, FNYEAQ. CDR3 bases: TGTGCCAGCAGCTTAGCCACCGGGACAGGGAACTACGAGCAGTACTTC. This sequence encodes CASSLATGTGNYEQYF.

The rearrangement links TRBV7-9 to TRBJ2-2; 9 nucleotides align to TRBD1. The length of the CDR3 is 17 residues. V shed 5 bases, J shed 4 bases, and the junction held 11 bases outside the gene matches. The V gene's germline CDR1 is SEHNR and CDR2 FQNEAQ (reference sequence). CDR3 sequence (DNA): TGTGCCAGCAGCCGGACAGGGGAGGTGGCGGTCACCGGGGAGCTGTTTTTT. Protein product: CASSRTGEVAVTGELFF.

The rearrangement links TRBV5-5 to TRBJ1-4; D is uncertain. CDR1 is SGHKS and CDR2 is YYEKEE in the germline V gene (reference sequence). This CDR3 has 13 residues. Trimming stripped 5 bases from V and 4 bases from J, with 9 bases between. CDR3 nucleotide sequence: TGTGCCAGCAGGGGCGCGCTTAATGAAAAACTGTTTTTT. Protein sequence: CASRGALNEKLFF.

The rearrangement uses TRBV11-3 and TRBJ2-1, with 7 nucleotides matching TRBD2. From germline, CDR1 is SGHNT and CDR2 YENEEA. The J segment lost 5 bases and the V segment lost 2 bases, leaving 18 bases of the junction unmatched. The CDR3 is 19 amino acids. Written as DNA, the CDR3 is TGTGCCAGCAGCTTAAGATCCGGATATAGCGGGCCCTACGACAATGAGCAGTTCTTC. Translating gives CASSLRSGYSGPYDNEQFF.

V is TRBV7-9 and J is TRBJ2-3; D is ambiguous. Germline V CDR1 and CDR2: SEHNR, FQNEAQ (reference sequence). There are 11 residues in the CDR3. The V gene lost 5 bases and the J gene lost 7 bases, with 7 bases spanning the gap. Here the CDR3 DNA reads TGTGCCAGCAGCCCTTCTCATACGCAGTATTTT. It translates to CASSPSHTQYF.

This clone has just one count. V is TRBV5-4 and J is TRBJ2-5; D unclear. The CDR3 is 15 residues long. The germline V gene encodes CDR1 SGHNT and CDR2 YYREEE (reference sequence). V was pared by 2 bases and J by 1 base, with 12 bases between. The CDR3 DNA reads TGTGCCAGCAGCTTTGTTTGGAATAGCCAAGAGACCCAGTACTTC. Protein: CASSFVWNSQETQYF. The entire variable domain, with the rest obtained from reference TRBV5-4 and TRBJ2-5, is as follows: ETGVTQSPTHLIKTRGQQVTLRCSSQSGHNTVSWYQQALGQGPQFIFQYYREEENGRGNFPPRFSGLQFPNYSSELNVNALELDDSALYLCASSFVWNSQETQYFGPGTRLLVL.

This sequence joins TRBV7-2 and TRBJ1-1, with 10 bases identical to TRBD1. The trim removed 8 bases at V and 0 bases at J, leaving 15 bases unmatched. The CDR3 is made up of 18 amino acids. In germline, CDR1 is SGHTA, CDR2 FQGNSA. The CDR3 bases are TGTGCCAGCGAGAGGGTGACAGGGGGCACGTTAATGAACACTGAAGCTTTCTTT. This encodes CASERVTGGTLMNTEAFF. Complete variable domain (other parts from reference TRBV7-2 and TRBJ1-1): GAGVSQSPSNKVTEKGKDVELRCDPISGHTALYWYRQSLGQGLEFLIYFQGNSAPDKSGLPSDRFSAERTGGSVSTLTIQRTQQEDSAVYLCASERVTGGTLMNTEAFFGQGTRLTVV.

This chain uses TRBV4-2 with TRBJ2-1; 7 positions agree with TRBD2. Per germline, CDR1 LGHNA and CDR2 YNFKEQ. V was clipped by 0 bases and J by 4 bases; unmatched bases: 12. This CDR3 has 18 residues. The CDR3 protein is CASSQDKIAGSDYNEQFF. For the CDR3, the DNA is TGTGCCAGCAGCCAAGATAAAATAGCGGGCTCAGATTACAATGAGCAGTTCTTC.

V usage is TRBV19 and J usage is TRBJ1-4, with 10 positions matching TRBD1. The CDR3 covers 13 residues. J was trimmed by 8 bases and V by 6 bases; bases with no gene match: 3. Germline V gene data show CDR1 as LNHDA and CDR2 as SQIVND (reference sequence). The CDR3: CASSPTGGEKLFF. DNA for the CDR3: TGTGCCAGTAGCCCGACAGGGGGCGAAAAACTGTTTTTT.

V gene TRBV28 combines with J gene TRBJ1-1, with 8 bases fitting TRBD1. The germline CDR1 and CDR2 sequences are MDHEN and SYDVKM. This CDR3 region has 14 residues. Losses at the gene ends were 7 bases for V and 6 bases for J; bases not matched to a gene: 10. The CDR3 loop reads CASTSGGRGAEAFF. The CDR3 region has the DNA TGTGCCAGCACCTCAGGGGGCCGGGGGGCTGAAGCTTTCTTT.

This clone was picked up one time. This chain links TRBV30 with TRBJ1-2; TRBD1 is a possible D gene (5 bases). The CDR3 is 15 amino acids. Germline V lookup: CDR1 GTSNPN, CDR2 SVGIG (reference sequence). V dropped 2 bases and J dropped 0 bases, with 13 bases sitting between them. The CDR3 nucleotides are TGTGCCTGGAGTAAACGGGACGGCACTAACTATGGCTACACCTTC. Translation: CAWSKRDGTNYGYTF.

This chain links TRBV15 with TRBJ1-3; TRBD1 might be the D (5 bases). The CDR3 is 16 residues long. V dropped 7 bases and J dropped 0 bases, with 16 bases sitting between them. From germline, CDR1 is LNHNV and CDR2 YYDKDF (reference sequence). In DNA, the CDR3 is TGTGCCACCACCGGGATCCAGGGAAGCTCTGGAAACACCATATATTTT. It encodes CATTGIQGSSGNTIYF.

On this clone itself: Relative to the germline gene, one junction end is altered; a read error may explain this. V gene TRBV11-2 combines with J gene TRBJ2-2; 10 bases match TRBD1. Germline V gene lookup returns CDR1 SGHAT and CDR2 FQNNGV. This CDR3 comprises 15 residues. The CDR3 sequence: CASSLGDRGTRELFF. The CDR3 nucleotides read TGTGCCAGCAGCTTAGGGGACAGGGGCACCCGGGAGCTGTTTTTT.

The V gene is TRBV14, the J gene TRBJ1-2; D may be TRBD1 (5 bases). CDR1 is SGHDN, CDR2 FVKESK, per germline. V lost 1 base and J lost 4, with 10 bases in between. The CDR3 is 14 residues long. Here the CDR3 reads CASSQVTGGYGYTF. The CDR3 coding sequence is TGTGCCAGCAGCCAAGTCACCGGGGGCTATGGCTACACCTTC. Combining the CDR3 with reference TRBV14 and TRBJ1-2 gives the whole variable domain EAGVTQFPSHSVIEKGQTVTLRCDPISGHDNLYWYRRVMGKEIKFLLHFVKESKQDESGMPNNRFLAERTGGTYSTLKVQPAELEDSGVYFCASSQVTGGYGYTFGSGTRLTVV.

The chain recombines TRBV9 with TRBJ2-5, with a tentative D call TRBD2 (6 bases). V was pared by 4 bases and J by 3 bases, with 13 bases between. This CDR3 spans 14 amino acids. Germline values: CDR1 SGDLS, CDR2 YYNGEE. This chain's CDR3 is CASSPGLGKETQYF. The CDR3 coding sequence is TGTGCCAGCAGCCCGGGACTGGGAAAAGAGACCCAGTACTTC.

V gene TRBV30 combines with J gene TRBJ2-3; the match to TRBD2 covers 10 bases. With 1 base clipped from V and 3 bases from J, the junction kept 4 bases outside the gene matches. This CDR3 region has 15 residues. The germline gives CDR1 GTSNPN, CDR2 SVGIG (reference sequence). The CDR3 coding sequence is TGTGCCTGGAGTGAGGTAGCGGGAGGTACAGATACGCAGTATTTT. This sequence encodes CAWSEVAGGTDTQYF.